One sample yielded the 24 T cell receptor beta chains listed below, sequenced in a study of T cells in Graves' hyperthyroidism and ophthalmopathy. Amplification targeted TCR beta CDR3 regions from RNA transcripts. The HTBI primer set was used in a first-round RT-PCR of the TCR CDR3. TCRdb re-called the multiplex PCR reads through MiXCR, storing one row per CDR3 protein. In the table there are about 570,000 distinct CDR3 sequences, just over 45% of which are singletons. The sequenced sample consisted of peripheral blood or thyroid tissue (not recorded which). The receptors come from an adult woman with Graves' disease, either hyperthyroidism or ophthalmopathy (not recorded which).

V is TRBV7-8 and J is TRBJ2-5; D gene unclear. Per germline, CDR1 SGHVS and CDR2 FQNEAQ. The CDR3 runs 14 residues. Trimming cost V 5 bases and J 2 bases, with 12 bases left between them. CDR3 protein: CASSHDLSQETQYF. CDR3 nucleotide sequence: TGTGCCAGCAGCCACGACCTTAGTCAAGAGACCCAGTACTTC.

The CDR3, as DNA: TGTGCCAGCAGCGGATCCCGGGATCTCTATGGCTACACCTTC. Translating gives CASSGSRDLYGYTF. The chain has TRBV9 and TRBJ1-2; no definite D call. V was cut by 3 bases and J by 4 bases, with 13 bases left in between. The germline gives CDR1 SGDLS, CDR2 YYNGEE. The CDR3 is 14 residues long.

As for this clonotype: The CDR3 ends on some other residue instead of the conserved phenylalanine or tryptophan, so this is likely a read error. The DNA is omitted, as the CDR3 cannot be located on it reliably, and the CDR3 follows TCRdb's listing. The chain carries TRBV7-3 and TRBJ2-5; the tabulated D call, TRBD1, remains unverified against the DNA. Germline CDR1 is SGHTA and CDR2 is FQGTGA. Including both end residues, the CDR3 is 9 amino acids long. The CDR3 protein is CASRRDGNY.

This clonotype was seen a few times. The CDR3, as DNA: TGTGCCAGCAGCTTACAGGGAAGTTTTCCCTACGAGCAGTACTTC. Residues: CASSLQGSFPYEQYF. The chain recombines TRBV7-2 with TRBJ2-7, with D possibly being TRBD1 (5 bases). The V end lost 2 bases, the J end lost 2 bases, and 13 bases lay between the germline ends. Germline lookup yields CDR1 SGHTA and CDR2 FQGNSA. This CDR3 comprises 15 residues.

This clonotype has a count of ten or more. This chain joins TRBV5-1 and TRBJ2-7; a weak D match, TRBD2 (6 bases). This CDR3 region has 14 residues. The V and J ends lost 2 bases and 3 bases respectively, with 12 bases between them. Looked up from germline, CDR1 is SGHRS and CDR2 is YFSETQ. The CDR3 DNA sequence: TGCGCCAGCAGCTTCGGTCGGAGGGGCTACGAGCAGTACTTC. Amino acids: CASSFGRRGYEQYF.

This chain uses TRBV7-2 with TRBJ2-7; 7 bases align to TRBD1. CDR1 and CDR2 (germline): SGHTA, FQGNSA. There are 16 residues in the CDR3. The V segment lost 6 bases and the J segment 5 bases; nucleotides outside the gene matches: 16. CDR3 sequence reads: CASSSRQGASLHEQYF. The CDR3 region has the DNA TGTGCCAGCAGTTCCCGACAGGGAGCCTCCCTCCACGAGCAGTACTTC.

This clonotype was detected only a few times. The CDR3 DNA is TGTGCCAGCAGGCCTGACGGGACAGGGAACACTGAAGCTTTCTTT. Amino acid sequence: CASRPDGTGNTEAFF. The chain recombines TRBV12-3 or TRBV12-4 with TRBJ1-1, with TRBD1 matching over 8 bases. The CDR3 totals 15 residues. Losses at the gene ends were 6 bases for V and 1 base for J; bases not matched to a gene: 7.

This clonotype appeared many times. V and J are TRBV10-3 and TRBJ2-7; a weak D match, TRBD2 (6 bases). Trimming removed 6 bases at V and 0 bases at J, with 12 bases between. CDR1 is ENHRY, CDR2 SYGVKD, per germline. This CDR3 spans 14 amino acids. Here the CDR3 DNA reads TGTGCCATCAGAGGCGGGGTGGGCTCCTACGAGCAGTACTTC. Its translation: CAIRGGVGSYEQYF.

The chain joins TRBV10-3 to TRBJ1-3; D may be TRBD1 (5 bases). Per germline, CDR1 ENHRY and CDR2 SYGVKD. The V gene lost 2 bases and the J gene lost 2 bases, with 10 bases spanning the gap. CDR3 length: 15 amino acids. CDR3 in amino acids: CAISEEGRTGNTIYF. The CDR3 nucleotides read TGTGCCATCAGTGAGGAGGGGAGAACTGGAAACACCATATATTTT.

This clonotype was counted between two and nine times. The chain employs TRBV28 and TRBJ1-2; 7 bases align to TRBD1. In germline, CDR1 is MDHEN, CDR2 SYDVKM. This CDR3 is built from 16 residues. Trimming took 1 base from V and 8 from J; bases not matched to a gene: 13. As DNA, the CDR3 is TGTGCCAGCAGTTTATTAGGACAGGTTTCTCCTCGGGGCTACACCTTC. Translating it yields CASSLLGQVSPRGYTF.

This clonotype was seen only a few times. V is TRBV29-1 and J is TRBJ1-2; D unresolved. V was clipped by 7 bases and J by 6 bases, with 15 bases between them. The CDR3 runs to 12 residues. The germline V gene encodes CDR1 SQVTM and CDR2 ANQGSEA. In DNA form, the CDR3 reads TGCAGCGACAAGGGCCTGTTTGATGGCTACACCTTC. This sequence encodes CSDKGLFDGYTF.

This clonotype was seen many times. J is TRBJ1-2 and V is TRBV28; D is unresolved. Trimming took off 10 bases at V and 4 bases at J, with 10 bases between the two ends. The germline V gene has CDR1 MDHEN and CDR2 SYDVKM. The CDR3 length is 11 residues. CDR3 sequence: CAIQSGYGYTF. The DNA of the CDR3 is TGTGCCATCCAGTCTGGCTATGGCTACACCTTC.

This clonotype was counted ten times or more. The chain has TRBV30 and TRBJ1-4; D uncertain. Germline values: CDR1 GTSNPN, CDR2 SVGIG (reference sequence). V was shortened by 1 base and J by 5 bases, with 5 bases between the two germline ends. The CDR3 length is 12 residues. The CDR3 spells CAWSETNEKLFF. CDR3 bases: TGTGCCTGGAGTGAAACCAATGAAAAACTGTTTTTT.

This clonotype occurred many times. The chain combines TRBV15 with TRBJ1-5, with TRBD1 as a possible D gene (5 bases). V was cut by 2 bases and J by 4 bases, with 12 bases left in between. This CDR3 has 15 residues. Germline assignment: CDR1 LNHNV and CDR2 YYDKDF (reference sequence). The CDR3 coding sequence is TGTGCCACCAGCAGATCCTCGACAGTTAATCAGCCCCAGCATTTT. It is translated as CATSRSSTVNQPQHF.

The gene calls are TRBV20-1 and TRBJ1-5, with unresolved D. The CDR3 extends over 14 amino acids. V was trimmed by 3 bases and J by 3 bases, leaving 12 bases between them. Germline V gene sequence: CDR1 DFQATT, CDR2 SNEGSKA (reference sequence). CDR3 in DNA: TGCAGTGCTAGTTCGGGTTGGGACAATCAGCCCCAGCATTTT. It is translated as CSASSGWDNQPQHF.

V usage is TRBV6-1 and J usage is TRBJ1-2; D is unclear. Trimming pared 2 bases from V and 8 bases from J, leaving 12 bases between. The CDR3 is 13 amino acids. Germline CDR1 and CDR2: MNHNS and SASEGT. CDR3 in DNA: TGTGCCAGCAGTGAATGGGTGTCGGGGGGCTACACCTTC. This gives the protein CASSEWVSGGYTF.

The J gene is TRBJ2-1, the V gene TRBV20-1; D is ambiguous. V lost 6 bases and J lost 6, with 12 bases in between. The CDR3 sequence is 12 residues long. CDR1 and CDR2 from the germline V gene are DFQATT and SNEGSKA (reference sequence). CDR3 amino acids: CSAPDLINEQFF. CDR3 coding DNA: TGCAGTGCCCCAGACTTGATCAATGAGCAGTTCTTC.

In DNA, the CDR3 is TGTGCCAGCAGTTGGGGATTAGCCGTACAAGAGACCCAGTACTTC. Translated: CASSWGLAVQETQYF. The V call is TRBV12-3 or TRBV12-4, the J call TRBJ2-5; no reliable D call. The CDR3 sequence is 15 residues long. The V and J ends lost 4 bases and 2 bases respectively, with 14 bases between them.

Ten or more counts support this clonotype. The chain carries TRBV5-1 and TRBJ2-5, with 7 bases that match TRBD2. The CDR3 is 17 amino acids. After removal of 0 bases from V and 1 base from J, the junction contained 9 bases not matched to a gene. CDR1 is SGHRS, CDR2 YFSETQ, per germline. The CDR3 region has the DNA TGCGCCAGCAGCTTGGTAATAGCGGGTGATATCCAAGAGACCCAGTACTTC. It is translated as CASSLVIAGDIQETQYF.

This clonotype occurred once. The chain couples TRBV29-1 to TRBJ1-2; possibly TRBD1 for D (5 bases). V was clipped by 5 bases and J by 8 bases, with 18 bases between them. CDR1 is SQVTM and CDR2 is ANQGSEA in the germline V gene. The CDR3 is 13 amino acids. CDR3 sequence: CSVLDSPSAGYTF. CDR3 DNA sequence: TGCAGCGTTCTCGACAGTCCCTCCGCGGGCTACACCTTC.

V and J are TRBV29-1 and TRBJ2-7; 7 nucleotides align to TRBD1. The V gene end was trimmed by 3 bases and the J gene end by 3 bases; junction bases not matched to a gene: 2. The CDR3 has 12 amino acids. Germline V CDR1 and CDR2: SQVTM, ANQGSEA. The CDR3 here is CSVDRGNYEQYF. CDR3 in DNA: TGCAGCGTTGACAGGGGGAACTACGAGCAGTACTTC.

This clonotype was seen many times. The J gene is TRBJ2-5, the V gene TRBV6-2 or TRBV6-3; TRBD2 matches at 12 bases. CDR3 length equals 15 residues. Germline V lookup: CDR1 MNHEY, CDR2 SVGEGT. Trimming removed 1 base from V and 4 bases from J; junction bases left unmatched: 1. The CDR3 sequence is CASSYLGLAGETQYF. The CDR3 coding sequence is TGTGCCAGCAGTTACTTGGGACTAGCGGGAGAGACCCAGTACTTC.

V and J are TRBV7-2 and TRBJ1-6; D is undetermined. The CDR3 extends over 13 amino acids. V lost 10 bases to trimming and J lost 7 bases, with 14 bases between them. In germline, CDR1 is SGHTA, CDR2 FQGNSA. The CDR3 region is CATPQVANSPLHF. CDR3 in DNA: TGTGCCACCCCGCAGGTGGCGAATTCACCCCTCCACTTT.

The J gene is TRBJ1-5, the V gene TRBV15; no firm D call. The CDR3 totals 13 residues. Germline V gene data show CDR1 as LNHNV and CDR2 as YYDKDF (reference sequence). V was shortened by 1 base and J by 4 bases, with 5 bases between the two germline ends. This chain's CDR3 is CATSRAENQPQHF. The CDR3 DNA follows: TGTGCCACCAGCAGAGCGGAGAATCAGCCCCAGCATTTT.